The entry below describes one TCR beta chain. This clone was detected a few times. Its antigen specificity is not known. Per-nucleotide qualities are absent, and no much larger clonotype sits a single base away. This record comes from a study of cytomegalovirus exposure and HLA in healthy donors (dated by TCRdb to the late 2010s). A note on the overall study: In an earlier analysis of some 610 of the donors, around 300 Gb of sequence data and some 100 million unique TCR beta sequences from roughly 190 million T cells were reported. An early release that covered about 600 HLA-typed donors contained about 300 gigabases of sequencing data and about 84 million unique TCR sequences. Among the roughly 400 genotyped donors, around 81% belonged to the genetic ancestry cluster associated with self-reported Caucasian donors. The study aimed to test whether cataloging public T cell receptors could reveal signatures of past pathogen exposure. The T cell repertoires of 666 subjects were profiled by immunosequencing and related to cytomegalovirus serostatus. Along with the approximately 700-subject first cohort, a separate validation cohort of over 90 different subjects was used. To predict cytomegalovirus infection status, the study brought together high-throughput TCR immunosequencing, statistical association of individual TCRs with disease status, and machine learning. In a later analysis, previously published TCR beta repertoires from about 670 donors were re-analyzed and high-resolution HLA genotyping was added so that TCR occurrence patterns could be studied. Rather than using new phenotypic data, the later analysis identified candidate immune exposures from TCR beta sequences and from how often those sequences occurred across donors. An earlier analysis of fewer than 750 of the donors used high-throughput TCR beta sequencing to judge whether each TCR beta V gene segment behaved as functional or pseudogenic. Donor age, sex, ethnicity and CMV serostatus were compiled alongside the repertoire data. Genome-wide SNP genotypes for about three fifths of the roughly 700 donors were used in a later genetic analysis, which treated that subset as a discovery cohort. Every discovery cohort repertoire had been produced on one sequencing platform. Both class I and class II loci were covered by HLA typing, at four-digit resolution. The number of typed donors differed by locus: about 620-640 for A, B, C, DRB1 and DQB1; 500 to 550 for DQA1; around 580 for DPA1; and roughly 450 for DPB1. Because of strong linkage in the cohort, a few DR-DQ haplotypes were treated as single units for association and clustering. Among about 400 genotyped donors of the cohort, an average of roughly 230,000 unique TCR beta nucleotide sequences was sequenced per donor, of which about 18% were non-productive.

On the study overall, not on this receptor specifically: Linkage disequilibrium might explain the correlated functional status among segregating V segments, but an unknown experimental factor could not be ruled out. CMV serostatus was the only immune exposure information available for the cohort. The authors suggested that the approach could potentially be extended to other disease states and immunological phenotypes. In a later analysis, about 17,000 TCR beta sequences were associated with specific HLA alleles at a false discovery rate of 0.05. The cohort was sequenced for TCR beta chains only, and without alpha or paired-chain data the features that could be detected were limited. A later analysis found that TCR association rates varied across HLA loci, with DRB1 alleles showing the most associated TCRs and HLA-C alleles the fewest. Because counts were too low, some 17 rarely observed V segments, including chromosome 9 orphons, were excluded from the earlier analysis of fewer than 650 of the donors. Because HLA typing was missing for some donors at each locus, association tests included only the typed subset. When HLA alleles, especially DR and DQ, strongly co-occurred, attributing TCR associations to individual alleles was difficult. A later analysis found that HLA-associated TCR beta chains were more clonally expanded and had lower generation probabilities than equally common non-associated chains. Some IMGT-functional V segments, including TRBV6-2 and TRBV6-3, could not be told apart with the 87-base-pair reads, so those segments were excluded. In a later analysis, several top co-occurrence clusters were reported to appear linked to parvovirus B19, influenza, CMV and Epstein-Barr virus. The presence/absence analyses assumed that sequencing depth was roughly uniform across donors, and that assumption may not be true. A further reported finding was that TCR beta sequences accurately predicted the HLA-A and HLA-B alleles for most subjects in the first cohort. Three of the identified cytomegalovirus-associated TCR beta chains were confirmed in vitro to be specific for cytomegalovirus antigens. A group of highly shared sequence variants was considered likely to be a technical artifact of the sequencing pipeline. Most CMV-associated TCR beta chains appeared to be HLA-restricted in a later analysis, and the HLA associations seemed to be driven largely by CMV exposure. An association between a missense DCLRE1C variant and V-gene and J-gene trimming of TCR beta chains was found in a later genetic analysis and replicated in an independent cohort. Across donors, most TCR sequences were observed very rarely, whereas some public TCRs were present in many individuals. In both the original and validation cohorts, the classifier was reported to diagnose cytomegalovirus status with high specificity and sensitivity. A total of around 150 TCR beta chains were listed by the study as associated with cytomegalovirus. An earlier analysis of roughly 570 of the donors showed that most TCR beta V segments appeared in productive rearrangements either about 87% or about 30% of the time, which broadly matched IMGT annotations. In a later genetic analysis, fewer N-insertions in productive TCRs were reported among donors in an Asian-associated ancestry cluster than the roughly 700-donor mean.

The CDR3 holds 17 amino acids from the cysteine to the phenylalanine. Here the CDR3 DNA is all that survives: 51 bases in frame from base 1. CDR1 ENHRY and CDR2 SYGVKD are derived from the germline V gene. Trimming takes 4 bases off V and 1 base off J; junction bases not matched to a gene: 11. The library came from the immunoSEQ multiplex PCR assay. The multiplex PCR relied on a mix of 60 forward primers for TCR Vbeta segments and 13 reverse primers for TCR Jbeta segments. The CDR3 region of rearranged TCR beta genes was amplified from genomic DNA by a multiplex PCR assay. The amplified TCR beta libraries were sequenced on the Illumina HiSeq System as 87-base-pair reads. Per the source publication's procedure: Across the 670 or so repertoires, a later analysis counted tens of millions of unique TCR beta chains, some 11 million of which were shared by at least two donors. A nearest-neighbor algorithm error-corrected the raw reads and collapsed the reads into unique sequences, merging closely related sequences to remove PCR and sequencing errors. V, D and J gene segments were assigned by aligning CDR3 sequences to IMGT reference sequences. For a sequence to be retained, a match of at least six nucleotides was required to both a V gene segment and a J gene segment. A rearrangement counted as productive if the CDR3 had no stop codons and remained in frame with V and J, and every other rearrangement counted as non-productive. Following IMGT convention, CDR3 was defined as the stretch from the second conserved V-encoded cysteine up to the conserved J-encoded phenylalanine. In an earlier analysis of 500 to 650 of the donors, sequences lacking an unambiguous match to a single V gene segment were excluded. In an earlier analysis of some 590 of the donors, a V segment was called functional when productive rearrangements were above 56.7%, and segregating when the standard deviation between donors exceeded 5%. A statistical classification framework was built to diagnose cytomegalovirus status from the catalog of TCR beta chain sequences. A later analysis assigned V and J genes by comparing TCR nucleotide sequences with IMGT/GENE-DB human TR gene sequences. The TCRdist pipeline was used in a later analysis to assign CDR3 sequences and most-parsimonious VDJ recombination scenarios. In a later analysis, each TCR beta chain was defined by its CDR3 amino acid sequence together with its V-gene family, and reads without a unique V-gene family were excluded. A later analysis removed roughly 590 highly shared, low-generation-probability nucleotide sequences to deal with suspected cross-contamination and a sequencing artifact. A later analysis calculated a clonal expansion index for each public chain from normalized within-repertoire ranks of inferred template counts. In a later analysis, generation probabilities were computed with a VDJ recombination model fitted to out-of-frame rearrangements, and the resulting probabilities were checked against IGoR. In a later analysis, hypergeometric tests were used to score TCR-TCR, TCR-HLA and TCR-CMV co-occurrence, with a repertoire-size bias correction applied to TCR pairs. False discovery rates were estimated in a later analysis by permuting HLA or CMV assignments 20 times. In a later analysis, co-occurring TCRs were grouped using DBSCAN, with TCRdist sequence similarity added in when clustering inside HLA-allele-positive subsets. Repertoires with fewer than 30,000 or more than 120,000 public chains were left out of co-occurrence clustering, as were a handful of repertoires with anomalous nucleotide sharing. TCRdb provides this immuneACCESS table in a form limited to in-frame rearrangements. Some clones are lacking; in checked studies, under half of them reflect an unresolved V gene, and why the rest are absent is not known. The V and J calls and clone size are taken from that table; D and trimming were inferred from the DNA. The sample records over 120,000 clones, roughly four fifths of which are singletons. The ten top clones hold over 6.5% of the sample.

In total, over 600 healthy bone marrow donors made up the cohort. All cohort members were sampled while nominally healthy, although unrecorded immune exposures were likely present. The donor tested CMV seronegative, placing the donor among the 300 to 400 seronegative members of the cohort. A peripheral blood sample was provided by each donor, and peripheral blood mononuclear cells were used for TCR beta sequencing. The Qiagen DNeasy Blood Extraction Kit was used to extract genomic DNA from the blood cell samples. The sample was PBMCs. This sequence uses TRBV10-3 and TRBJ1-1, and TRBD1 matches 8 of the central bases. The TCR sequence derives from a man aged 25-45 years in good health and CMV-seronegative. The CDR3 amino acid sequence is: CAISGAGTGGGNTEAFF. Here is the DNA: TGTGCCATCAGTGGGGCCGGGACAGGCGGGGGGAACACTGAAGCTTTCTTT.